The following is a T cell receptor (beta chain) sequence with its context. Its specificity is unknown. From germline, CDR1 is SEHNR and CDR2 FQNEAQ (reference sequence). CDR3 length: 14 residues. The ends were cut back, 5 bases at V and 5 bases at J, with 15 bases in the middle. TCRdb keeps only in-frame clones here, not all; method: immunoSEQ multiplex PCR. Of 74,000 or so clones detected, 90% to 95% appear once; the ten largest clones hold around 0.32%. The data originate from a study of OX40 agonist ivuxolimab in advanced cancers. Study findings and constraints: Among expanded peripheral T cells, antigen specificity went undetermined.

The chain carries TRBV7-9 and TRBJ2-5; D might be TRBD2 (6 bases). Sequencing used CD4+ or CD8+ T cells sorted from blood, obtained in a trial of the OX40 agonist ivuxolimab. This TCR was sampled from an adult with an advanced solid tumor such as melanoma, head and neck, liver or kidney cancer. The CDR3 coding sequence is TGTGCCAGCAGCCCCCCCGGGGGATGGGAGACCCAGTACTTC. Encoded protein: CASSPPGGWETQYF.